This T cell receptor beta chain was captured by sequencing in a study of human T cells and chemical hapten exposure. This CDR3 is built from 15 residues. Trimming took off 2 bases at V and 0 bases at J, with 8 bases between the two ends. Germline values: CDR1 KGHSH, CDR2 LQKENI. Time point indicated: pre-sensitization, week 0. The treatment denotes: therapeutic diphenylcyclopropenone sensitization with weekly scalp DPC. In TCRdb, the RACE reads were re-called with MiXCR into one record per CDR3 protein. The sample holds 190,000 or so distinct CDR3 sequences, around 30% seen once. This sequence originates from a woman in her 30s with alopecia areata. Some clones in this sample may be carry-over from other donors' samples. This material consisted of whole blood, taken in connection with sensitization to the hapten diphenylcyclopropenone (DPC). The chain uses TRBV18 and TRBJ1-5, with a possible D match to TRBD1 (6 bases). DNA for the CDR3: TGTGCCAGCTCACCAATCAGGGGTAGCAATCAGCCCCAGCATTTT. It is translated as CASSPIRGSNQPQHF.